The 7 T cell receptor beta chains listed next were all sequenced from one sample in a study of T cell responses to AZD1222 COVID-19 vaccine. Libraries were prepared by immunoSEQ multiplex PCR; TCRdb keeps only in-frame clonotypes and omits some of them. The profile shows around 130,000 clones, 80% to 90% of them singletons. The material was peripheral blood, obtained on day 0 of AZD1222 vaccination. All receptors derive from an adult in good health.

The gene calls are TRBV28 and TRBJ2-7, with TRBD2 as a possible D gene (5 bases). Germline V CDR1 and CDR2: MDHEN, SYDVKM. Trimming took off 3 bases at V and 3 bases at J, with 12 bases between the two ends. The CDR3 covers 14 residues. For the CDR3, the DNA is TGTGCCAGCAGTTTTGGGTCACTAGACTACGAGCAGTACTTC. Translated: CASSFGSLDYEQYF.

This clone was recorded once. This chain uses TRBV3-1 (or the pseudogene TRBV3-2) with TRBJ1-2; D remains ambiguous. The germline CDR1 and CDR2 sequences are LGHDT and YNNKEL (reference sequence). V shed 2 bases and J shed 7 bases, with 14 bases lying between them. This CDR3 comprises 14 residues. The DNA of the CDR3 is TGTGCCAGCAGCCAATCGCGTGTGGCGGGTGGCTACACCTTC. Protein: CASSQSRVAGGYTF.

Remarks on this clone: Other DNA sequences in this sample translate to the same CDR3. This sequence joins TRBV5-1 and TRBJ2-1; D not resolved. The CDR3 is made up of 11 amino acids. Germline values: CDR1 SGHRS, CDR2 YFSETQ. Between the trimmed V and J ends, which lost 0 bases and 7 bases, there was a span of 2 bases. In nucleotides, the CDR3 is TGCGCCAGCAGCTTGGGAAATGAGCAGTTCTTC. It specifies CASSLGNEQFF.

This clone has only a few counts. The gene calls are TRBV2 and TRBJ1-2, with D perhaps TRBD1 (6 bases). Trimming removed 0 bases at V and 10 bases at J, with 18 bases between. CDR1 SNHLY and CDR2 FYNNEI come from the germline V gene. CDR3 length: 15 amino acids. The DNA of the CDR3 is TGTGCCAGCAGTGAAGCACCTGATTACAGGGAGACCTACACCTTC. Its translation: CASSEAPDYRETYTF. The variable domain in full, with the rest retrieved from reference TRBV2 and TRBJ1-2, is EPEVTQTPSHQVTQMGQEVILRCVPISNHLYFYWYRQILGQKVEFLVSFYNNEISEKSEIFDDQFSVERPDGSNFTLKIRSTKLEDSAMYFCASSEAPDYRETYTFGSGTRLTVV.

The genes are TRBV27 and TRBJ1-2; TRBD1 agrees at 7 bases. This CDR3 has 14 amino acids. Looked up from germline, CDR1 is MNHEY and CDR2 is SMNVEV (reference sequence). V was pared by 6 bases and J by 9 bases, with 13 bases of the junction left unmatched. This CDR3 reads CASRLQGGALSYTF. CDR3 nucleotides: TGTGCCAGCAGACTCCAGGGGGGGGCTTTAAGCTACACCTTC.

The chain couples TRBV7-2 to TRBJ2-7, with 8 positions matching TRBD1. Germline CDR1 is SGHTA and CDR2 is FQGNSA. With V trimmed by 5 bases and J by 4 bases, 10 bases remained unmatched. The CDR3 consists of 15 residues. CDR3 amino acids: CASSRTGLRAYEQYF. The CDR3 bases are TGTGCCAGCAGCCGGACAGGGCTGAGGGCATACGAGCAGTACTTC.

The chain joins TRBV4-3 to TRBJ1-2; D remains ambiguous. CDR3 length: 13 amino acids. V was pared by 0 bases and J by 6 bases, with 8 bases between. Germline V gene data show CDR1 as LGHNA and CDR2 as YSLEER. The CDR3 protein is CASSQDYGDGYTF. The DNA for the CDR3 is TGCGCCAGCAGCCAAGACTACGGGGATGGCTACACCTTC.